A single sample gave rise to the 28 T cell receptor beta chains below, sequenced in a study of blood T cells in healthy people across ages. Alongside a J-beta primer mix, a sample-barcoded 5' primer served in a second PCR lasting 7 to 11 cycles. TCRdb processed the 5' RACE reads anew with MiXCR; each CDR3 protein has one entry. The repertoire holds 1.5 million to 2 million distinct CDR3 sequences, with roughly 27% as singletons. The material sequenced was blood. The receptors come from a woman in her thirties in good health.

The chain employs TRBV7-2 and TRBJ1-1; D unclear. The CDR3 has 13 residues. Germline V lookup: CDR1 SGHTA, CDR2 FQGNSA. V lost 5 bases to trimming and J lost 2 bases, with 9 bases between them. This chain's CDR3 is CASSTRSNTEAFF. The CDR3 nucleotides read TGTGCCAGCAGCACACGGAGTAACACTGAAGCTTTCTTT.

This clonotype was found many times. The chain uses TRBV20-1 and TRBJ2-5; 11 nucleotides line up with TRBD2. With V trimmed by 1 base and J by 5 bases, 12 bases remained unmatched. From germline, CDR1 is DFQATT and CDR2 SNEGSKA (reference sequence). The CDR3 extends over 17 amino acids. CDR3 loop: CSARGGPLLAGAETQYF. CDR3 DNA sequence: TGCAGTGCTAGAGGCGGCCCTCTACTAGCGGGAGCGGAGACCCAGTACTTC.

To note about this clonotype: One junction end does not reproduce the germline sequence, and a read error may be involved. The chain uses TRBV7-2 and TRBJ1-5; 7 nucleotides agree with TRBD1. The CDR3 runs 17 residues. Germline-derived CDR1 and CDR2 are SGHTA and FQGNSA. This CDR3 is CASSPRQGGGSNQPRHF. In nucleotides, the CDR3 is TGTGCCAGCAGCCCGCGACAGGGAGGTGGAAGCAATCAGCCCCGGCATTTT.

This clonotype was recorded many times. The V call is TRBV28, the J call TRBJ2-7; D call uncertain. There are 11 residues in the CDR3. CDR1 is MDHEN and CDR2 is SYDVKM in the germline V gene. Trimming left V 3 bases short and J 4 bases short, with 4 bases between. CDR3 sequence: CASSFEYEQYF. In nucleotides, the CDR3 is TGTGCCAGCAGTTTTGAGTACGAGCAGTACTTC.

This clonotype appeared a single time. Here the CDR3 DNA reads TGTGCCAGCAGTTCCCGAGACAGGGGAAATAAGGCGCAGTATTTT. As protein: CASSSRDRGNKAQYF. The J gene is TRBJ2-3, the V gene TRBV28, with 8 bases fitting TRBD1. CDR1 is MDHEN and CDR2 is SYDVKM in the germline V gene. V gave up 4 bases and J gave up 10 bases; unmatched junction bases: 13. CDR3 length: 15 residues. Together with reference TRBV28 and TRBJ2-3, the CDR3 gives the full variable domain: DVKVTQSSRYLVKRTGEKVFLECVQDMDHENMFWYRQDPGLGLRLIYFSYDVKMKEKGDIPEGYSVSREKKERFSLILESASTNQTSMYLCASSSRDRGNKAQYFGPGTRLTVL.

As for this clonotype: A much larger clonotype is one base distant, so this may be a read error. The chain is built from TRBV7-2 and TRBJ2-5, with a weak D call TRBD2 (5 bases). The CDR3 consists of 15 residues. Germline loops: CDR1 SGHTA, CDR2 FQGNSA. V lost 5 bases, J lost 4 bases, and 17 bases lay in between. The CDR3 DNA follows: TGTGCCAGCAGCACGAGCGGCAGGCTCACAGAGACCCAGTACTTC. Amino acid sequence: CASSTSGRLTETQYF.

This clonotype has just one count. The J gene is TRBJ2-3, the V gene TRBV12-3 or TRBV12-4; D is unclear. Between the trimmed V and J ends, which lost 8 bases and 4 bases, there was a span of 13 bases. This CDR3 spans 13 amino acids. The CDR3 bases are TGTGCCAGCCAGCCTAACCTCGCAGATACGCAGTATTTT. Amino acid sequence: CASQPNLADTQYF.

Ten or more counts support this clonotype. The chain has TRBV12-5 and TRBJ2-3; D is possibly TRBD2 (5 bases). The CDR3 extends over 14 amino acids. The germline V gene has CDR1 LGHNT and CDR2 FRNRAP. V was pared by 3 bases and J by 3 bases, with 10 bases between. CDR3 in DNA: TGTGCTAGTGGTTTACAAGCGGTGACAGATACGCAGTATTTT. It translates to CASGLQAVTDTQYF.

V is TRBV5-1 and J is TRBJ1-2; TRBD1 aligns across 7 bases. The CDR3 contains 16 residues. The V and J ends lost 2 bases and 2 bases, in that order; junction bases with no gene match: 9. Germline CDR1 is SGHRS and CDR2 is YFSETQ. The CDR3 sequence is CASSLSRGARNYGYTF. The CDR3 DNA is TGCGCCAGCAGCTTAAGCAGGGGGGCGAGGAACTATGGCTACACCTTC.

The rearrangement joins TRBV12-3 or TRBV12-4 to TRBJ2-5, with D possibly being TRBD2 (5 bases). The V end lost 7 bases, the J end lost 0 bases, and 21 bases lay between the germline ends. This CDR3 has 17 amino acids. The CDR3 DNA sequence: TGTGCCAGCATCTCCCCGGTAGGCGGAGGCAACCAAGAGACCCAGTACTTC. Amino acid sequence: CASISPVGGGNQETQYF.

There are many counts of this clonotype. A read error may produce the germline difference seen at one junction end. The rearrangement joins TRBV9 to TRBJ2-6, with a tentative D call TRBD2 (6 bases). The CDR3 has 17 amino acids. In germline, CDR1 is SGDLS, CDR2 YYNGEE. CDR3 nucleotides: TGTACCAGCAGCGTAGACGCAGGGAGGTCTGGGGCCAACGTCCCGACTTTC. Translation: CTSSVDAGRSGANVPTF.

This sequence joins TRBV28 and TRBJ2-7; D is perhaps TRBD1 or TRBD2 (5 bases each). CDR3 size: 14 residues. Germline V gene lookup returns CDR1 MDHEN and CDR2 SYDVKM. The V end was cut by 1 base, the J end by 6 bases, with 13 bases between. For the CDR3, the DNA is TGTGCCAGCAGTTTATTGGGGACGGCTCGCGAGCAGTACTTC. It specifies CASSLLGTAREQYF.

This clonotype was picked up a small number of times. The rearrangement links TRBV2 to TRBJ2-7; D is perhaps TRBD2 (5 bases). Near its end, the DNA agrees better with TRBJ2-5, so the J call may be wrong. Germline V CDR1 and CDR2: SNHLY, FYNNEI. The CDR3 extends over 13 amino acids. Here the CDR3 reads CASTREWGETQYF. The CDR3 DNA sequence: TGTGCCAGCACGAGGGAGTGGGGTGAGACCCAGTACTTC.

With regard to this clonotype: A read error may account for a junction end that differs from germline. V is TRBV29-1 and J is TRBJ2-1; no reliable D call. This CDR3 has 11 amino acids. Germline V gives CDR1 SQVTM, CDR2 ANQGSEA. The CDR3 coding sequence is TGCGGCGTTGAGTCGGCAAATGAGCAGTTCTTC. Translated: CGVESANEQFF.

The chain has TRBV6-5 and TRBJ1-2; 9 nucleotides match TRBD1. Trimming at V came to 3 bases and at J to 5 bases, leaving 7 bases not matched to a gene. This CDR3 contains 15 residues. CDR1 and CDR2 (germline): MNHEY, SVGAGI. The CDR3 nucleotides read TGTGCCAGCAGTTATACAGGGGGCGGCGTATATGGCTACACCTTC. This translates into CASSYTGGGVYGYTF.

This clonotype has ten or more counts. The chain joins TRBV5-1 to TRBJ2-7, with D hard to call. The V end lost 0 bases, the J end lost 7 bases, and 14 bases lay between the germline ends. The germline gives CDR1 SGHRS, CDR2 YFSETQ. The CDR3 is 14 residues long. The CDR3, as DNA: TGCGCCAGCAGCTTGGACGGGTTGGACCGGGAGCAGTACTTC. Protein sequence: CASSLDGLDREQYF.

The sample holds one count of this clonotype. J is TRBJ1-1 and V is TRBV7-9; D is perhaps TRBD1 (5 bases). The CDR3 sequence is 16 residues long. Per germline, CDR1 SEHNR and CDR2 FQNEAQ (reference sequence). V lost 5 bases and J lost 6, with 22 bases in between. Here the CDR3 DNA reads TGTGCCAGCAGCCTAAAACCAGTGACAGTGACCCCTGAAGCTTTCTTT. Protein sequence: CASSLKPVTVTPEAFF.

This clonotype was observed at least ten times. The V gene is TRBV18, the J gene TRBJ2-1, with 8 positions matching TRBD1. The V segment lost 4 bases and the J segment 0 bases; nucleotides outside the gene matches: 11. CDR1 is KGHSH and CDR2 is LQKENI in the germline V gene. CDR3 size: 18 residues. For the CDR3, the DNA is TGTGCCAGCTCACGGCAGGGGTACACAGGGGGCTCCTACAATGAGCAGTTCTTC. Its translation is CASSRQGYTGGSYNEQFF. Looking up the rest from reference TRBV18 and TRBJ2-1 gives the full variable domain: NAGVMQNPRHLVRRRGQEARLRCSPMKGHSHVYWYRQLPEEGLKFMVYLQKENIIDESGMPKERFSAEFPKEGPSILRIQQVVRGDSAAYFCASSRQGYTGGSYNEQFFGPGTRLTVL.

This clonotype has just a few counts. The chain is built from TRBV11-2 and TRBJ2-1, with no clear D. Trimming cost V 0 bases and J 9 bases, with 9 bases left between them. The germline CDR1 and CDR2 sequences are SGHAT and FQNNGV. This CDR3 has 13 residues. CDR3 bases: TGTGCCAGCAGCTTAGAACCCGGGTTTGAGCAGTTCTTC. It yields the protein CASSLEPGFEQFF.

CDR3 bases: TGCGCCAGCAGCCAAAGGTCGCGGGGGCACACAGATACGCAGTATTTT. It codes for CASSQRSRGHTDTQYF. The V call is TRBV4-1, the J call TRBJ2-3, with D possibly matching TRBD2 (7 bases). Trimming shortened V by 2 bases and J by 2 bases, and 14 bases separated the two germline ends. This CDR3 spans 16 amino acids. Germline loops: CDR1 MGHRA, CDR2 YSYEKL.

This clonotype was seen at least ten times. V gene TRBV6-5 combines with J gene TRBJ2-7; maybe TRBD2 (6 bases). This CDR3 is 12 amino acids long. Germline V gene data show CDR1 as MNHEY and CDR2 as SVGAGI. Trimming took off 10 bases at V and 6 bases at J, with 16 bases between the two ends. CDR3 amino acids: CATSRGILEQYF. In DNA, the CDR3 is TGTGCCACCTCCCGGGGGATCCTCGAGCAGTACTTC.

This clonotype turned up a few times. The chain has TRBV5-1 and TRBJ2-6; perhaps TRBD1 as D (5 bases). The CDR3 runs to 16 residues. The germline V gene encodes CDR1 SGHRS and CDR2 YFSETQ. V was pared by 1 base and J by 2 bases, with 10 bases between. This CDR3 is CASSLSSGTGANVLTF. The CDR3 DNA reads TGCGCCAGCAGCTTGAGTTCAGGGACTGGGGCCAACGTCCTGACTTTC.

Note on this clonotype: This could be a read error, since a much larger clone is one nucleotide away. The chain recombines TRBV20-1 with TRBJ2-3, with 11 bases fitting TRBD2. J lost 1 base, V lost 6 bases, and 15 bases had no gene match. The germline V gene encodes CDR1 DFQATT and CDR2 SNEGSKA (reference sequence). The CDR3 is 18 amino acids. The DNA of the CDR3 is TGCAGTGCCCCTCCACTAGCGGGAGATGGGTTGGGCACAGATACGCAGTATTTT. Amino acid sequence: CSAPPLAGDGLGTDTQYF.

This clonotype has ten or more counts. The chain links TRBV7-9 to TRBJ2-1, with D perhaps TRBD1 or TRBD2 (5 bases each). Trimming removed 5 bases from V and 12 bases from J, with 17 bases in between. This CDR3 has 13 amino acids. The germline V gene has CDR1 SEHNR and CDR2 FQNEAQ (reference sequence). Written as DNA, the CDR3 is TGTGCCAGCAGCGCCGCCGGGGCGCCTCGGCAGTTCTTC. Amino acid sequence: CASSAAGAPRQFF.

This rearrangement joins TRBV7-9 to TRBJ2-2, with D tentatively TRBD1 or TRBD2 (6 bases each). CDR3 length: 16 residues. Trimming removed 4 bases at V and 1 base at J, with 13 bases between. Germline V gives CDR1 SEHNR, CDR2 FQNEAQ (reference sequence). This CDR3 is CASSSPEGGNTGELFF. CDR3 nucleotide sequence: TGTGCCAGCAGCTCCCCCGAGGGGGGGAACACCGGGGAGCTGTTTTTT.

The chain combines TRBV3-1 with TRBJ2-3, with D unresolved. The V end lost 4 bases, the J end lost 2 bases, and 13 bases lay between the germline ends. The CDR3 sequence is 15 residues long. The germline V gene encodes CDR1 LGHDT and CDR2 YNNKEL (reference sequence). The CDR3 protein is CASSRFQPHTDTQYF. CDR3 nucleotides: TGTGCCAGCAGCCGATTCCAGCCCCACACAGATACGCAGTATTTT.

The table lists this clonotype with many counts. The chain has TRBV29-1 and TRBJ2-1; the match to TRBD2 covers 11 bases. Germline CDR1 and CDR2: SQVTM and ANQGSEA. The CDR3 totals 14 residues. Unmatched junction bases numbered 5, after V lost 6 bases and J lost 4 bases. CDR3 coding DNA: TGCAGCGTCCATTGGACTAGCGGGTACAATGAGCAGTTCTTC. Translation: CSVHWTSGYNEQFF.

The V gene is TRBV12-3 or TRBV12-4, the J gene TRBJ1-1; no reliable D call. With 7 bases removed from V and 4 bases from J, the gap between germline ends came to 10 bases. The CDR3 extends over 12 amino acids. The CDR3 DNA sequence: TGTGCCAGCACCTTGGACGTCACTGAAGCTTTCTTT. Translation gives CASTLDVTEAFF.